The rows below give T cell receptor beta chains drawn from one sample of a study of immune evolution from preneoplasia to lung adenocarcinoma. Sequencing used immunoSEQ multiplex PCR; TCRdb keeps in-frame clones, though not all of them. The sample shows tens of thousands of clones, around 79% of them seen only once. The sequenced sample was FFPE invasive lung adenocarcinoma tissue. The receptors derive from a person aged 55-75 years with lung adenocarcinoma. Each CDR3 is given with its conserved first and last residue. The D gene is left open where the match is weak. Expanded clones get a size class; other rows say once, few or many, or leave the size out.

TRBJ2-1 TRBD2 TRBV14 NA TGTGCCAGCAGCCAAGGAACTAGCGAGTACAATGAGCAGTTCTTC CASSQGTSEYNEQFF
TRBJ1-4 NA TRBV4-1 few TGCGCCAGCAGCCCCCTTAATCGGGGGGGAAATGAAAAACTGTTTTTT CASSPLNRGGNEKLFF
TRBJ1-1 TRBD1 TRBV7-2 NA TGTGCCAGCAGCTTTATGACAGGGGGCAAATCTTTCTTT CASSFMTGGKSFF
TRBJ1-2 TRBD1 TRBV5-1 NA TGCGCCAGCAGCTTACTGCCTCCGGGACAGGTCGGCTATGGCTACACCTTC CASSLLPPGQVGYGYTF
TRBJ2-5 TRBD1 TRBV5-1 NA TGCGCCAGCAGCTACCGGGACAGGGATCCAGAGACCCAGTACTTC CASSYRDRDPETQYF
TRBJ2-7 NA TRBV21-1 NA TGTGCCAGCAGCGATAGTCTAGCGGCGATGCCGGAAGACGAGCAGTACTTC CASSDSLAAMPEDEQYF
TRBJ2-3 NA TRBV5-6 NA TGTGCCAGCAGCTTGAGTCTAGCGTCACACTCGGATACGCAGTATTTT CASSLSLASHSDTQYF
TRBJ1-4 TRBD1 TRBV7-6 NA TGTGCCAGCAGCGTATCACCGGGACAGGGGGCGAATGAAAAACTGTTTTTT CASSVSPGQGANEKLFF
TRBJ2-2 NA TRBV15 NA TGTGCCACGCGGGCCGGCCAGGTCCGCACCGGGGAGCTGTTTTTT CATRAGQVRTGELFF
TRBJ2-3 TRBD2 TRBV18 NA TGTGCCAGCTCACCATTAGCGGGAGCTACAGATACGCAGTATTTT CASSPLAGATDTQYF
TRBJ2-3 NA TRBV18 NA TGTGCCAGCTCACCACTAGTTCGGGGAAGCACAGATACGCAGTATTTT CASSPLVRGSTDTQYF
TRBJ1-5 TRBD1 TRBV2 few TGTGCCAGCAGCGCGACAGGGGGAAATCAGCCCCAGCATTTT CASSATGGNQPQHF
TRBJ2-5 TRBD1 TRBV11-2 NA TGTGCCAGCAGCTTAGGGGTTGGGGGACAGGGGACCCAAGAGACCCAGTACTTC CASSLGVGGQGTQETQYF
TRBJ2-7 TRBD2 TRBV30 NA TGTGCCTGGAGTGTAGCGGGAGTCCCCTACGAGCAGTACTTC CAWSVAGVPYEQYF
TRBJ2-3 TRBD2 TRBV7-2 NA TGTGCCAGCAGCTCCGGGGGGTATTATGGAGATACGCAGTATTTT CASSSGGYYGDTQYF
TRBJ2-1 NA TRBV11-2 NA TGTGCCAGCAGCTTAGAGGGTAGTCCCTACAATGAGCAGTTCTTC CASSLEGSPYNEQFF
TRBJ1-1 TRBD1 TRBV10-2 NA TGCGCCAGCAGTGGTTGGACAGGGCACACTGAAGCTTTCTTT CASSGWTGHTEAFF
TRBJ2-1 TRBD1 TRBV4-2 once TGTGCCAGCAGCCAAGAGGGACAGCCGGGCTATGAGCAGTTCTTC CASSQEGQPGYEQFF
TRBJ1-5 NA TRBV6-1 few TGTGCCAGCAGTGAAGCGGGGACCCTCGATCAGCCCCAGCATTTT CASSEAGTLDQPQHF
TRBJ2-5 NA TRBV30 NA TGTGCCTGGAGTCCCAATAATTATTGGGGTGAGACCCAGTACTTC CAWSPNNYWGETQYF
TRBJ2-1 NA TRBV5-1 NA TGCGCCAGCAGCTCGGGGGTTTCCTACAATGAGCAGTTCTTC CASSSGVSYNEQFF
TRBJ2-7 NA TRBV5-4 NA TGTGCCAGCAGCTTGGATGGTATAGGCGAGCAGTACTTC CASSLDGIGEQYF
TRBJ1-1 NA TRBV9 NA TGTGCCAGCAGCGTAGATCTAATGAACACTGAAGCTTTCTTT CASSVDLMNTEAFF
TRBJ2-5 TRBD2 TRBV6-1 NA TGTGCCAGCAGTGAACAATCGGGAGGGGGGGAGACCCAGTACTTC CASSEQSGGGETQYF
TRBJ1-5 NA TRBV5-4 NA TGTGCCAGCAGCTTGGATCAATATCAGCCCCAGCATTTT CASSLDQYQPQHF
TRBJ2-6 NA TRBV27 NA TGTGCCAGCAGTTCCCTGGCCAACGTCCTGACTTTC CASSSLANVLTF
TRBJ2-5 TRBD2 TRBV6-1 NA TGTGCCAGCAGTCCGGGACTAGCGGAAGAGACCCAGTACTTC CASSPGLAEETQYF
TRBJ2-2 NA TRBV5-6 NA TGTGCCAGCACGCGTGGGGCCGGGGAGCTGTTTTTT CASTRGAGELFF
TRBJ2-3 NA TRBV19 few TGTGCCAGTAGTCCCTCTAGAATCTCAGATACGCAGTATTTT CASSPSRISDTQYF
TRBJ2-2 TRBD1 TRBV6-6 NA TGTGCCAGCAGTTACAAGGGGGCTTCGAACACCGGGGAGCTGTTTTTT CASSYKGASNTGELFF
TRBJ1-1 NA TRBV4-1 NA TGCGCCAGCAGCCAATTTTTTGGGGGCAGCGGGATTCCAAACACTGAAGCTTTCTTT CASSQFFGGSGIPNTEAFF
TRBJ2-3 TRBD2 TRBV10-1 NA TGCGCCACCACTAATGCGGGAGGGGCAGATACGCAGTATTTT CATTNAGGADTQYF
TRBJ2-5 TRBD1 TRBV2 NA TGTGCCAGCGGGGGACAGGGTACAGAGACCCAGTACTTC CASGGQGTETQYF
TRBJ2-4 NA TRBV30 few TGTGCCTGGATAGGGGGTAAAAACATTCAGTACTTC CAWIGGKNIQYF
TRBJ2-7 NA TRBV4-1 NA TGCGCCAGCAGCCAAGATAGGGCAGGTGTGTACGAGCAGTACTTC CASSQDRAGVYEQYF
TRBJ1-1 TRBD1 TRBV6-4 NA TGTGCCAGCAGTCAAACACCCCCACAGGGGAGGAACACTGAAGCTTTCTTT CASSQTPPQGRNTEAFF
TRBJ2-3 NA TRBV15 medium-sized TGTGCCACCAGCACAGGACACCAGGGCGCAGATACGCAGTATTTT CATSTGHQGADTQYF
TRBJ2-1 TRBD2 TRBV2 NA TGTGCCAGTAGCGGGAGGCCCAGAGATGAGCAGTTCTTC CASSGRPRDEQFF
TRBJ1-1 NA TRBV7-2 NA TGTGCCAGCAGGCGAAGCAGGGGATTTAGCACTGAAGCTTTCTTT CASRRSRGFSTEAFF
TRBJ2-2 NA TRBV13 NA TGTGCCAGCAGCTTAGGCAGTAATCACGGAGAAACCGGGGAGCTGTTTTTT CASSLGSNHGETGELFF
TRBJ1-4 NA TRBV18 NA TGTGCCAGCTCACCGGGTGAAAAACTGTTTTTT CASSPGEKLFF
TRBJ1-5 NA TRBV6-5 NA TGTGCCAGCAGCCCTGGGGGGGGTTATCAGCCCCAGCATTTT CASSPGGGYQPQHF
TRBJ2-5 TRBD2 TRBV4-2 few TGTGCCAGCAGCCAAGATTTGGTTTCTAGCGGGAGTGTAGAGACCCAGTACTTC CASSQDLVSSGSVETQYF
TRBJ2-3 NA TRBV11-3 NA TGTGCCAGCAGCTACGGACCCACAGATACGCAGTATTTT CASSYGPTDTQYF
TRBJ2-5 NA TRBV10-2 NA TGCGCCAGCAGTGAACCGCGAAGCGGACAAGAGACCCAGTACTTC CASSEPRSGQETQYF
TRBJ1-2 NA TRBV7-2 once TGTGCCAGCAGCCCGCGGGGACCGAACTATGGCTACACCTTC CASSPRGPNYGYTF
TRBJ1-5 TRBD1 TRBV28 NA TGTGCCAGCACACAGGGGGTGGATCAGCCCCAGCATTTT CASTQGVDQPQHF
TRBJ2-5 NA TRBV29-1 NA TGCAGCGTTGTCCCCGGGGGGCTATCGGAGACCCAGTACTTC CSVVPGGLSETQYF
TRBJ1-5 NA TRBV20-1 once TGCAGTGCTAAGCTCAATCAGCCCCAGCATTTT CSAKLNQPQHF
TRBJ1-1 NA TRBV28 NA TGTGCCAGCAGTTTAGGCTGGGGGTCCATGAACACTGAAGCTTTCTTT CASSLGWGSMNTEAFF
TRBJ2-7 TRBD2 TRBV6-5 NA TGTGCCAGCAGCCCCTATAGCGGGGGGACCTACGAGCAGTACTTC CASSPYSGGTYEQYF
TRBJ2-2 NA TRBV5-1 NA TGCGCCAGCAGCCCGGATATAGGAGTCGCAACCGGGGAGCTGTTTTTT CASSPDIGVATGELFF
TRBJ2-7 TRBD2 TRBV6-6 NA TGTGCCAGCAGATTAGCGGGCGCCTACGAGCAGTACTTC CASRLAGAYEQYF
TRBJ2-1 NA TRBV5-1 medium-sized TGCGCCAGCAGCTACGTGCAGGGATCGTATGAGCAGTTCTTC CASSYVQGSYEQFF
TRBJ2-3 TRBD2 TRBV7-2 NA TGTGCCAGCAGCTGGGGAGGGGATACGCAGTATTTT CASSWGGDTQYF
TRBJ2-2 NA TRBV2 NA TGTGCCAGCAGCGGGCAACGGGAGACTAACACCGGGGAGCTGTTTTTT CASSGQRETNTGELFF
TRBJ2-1 NA TRBV5-1 NA TGCGCCAGCAGGGGGGTTGGTCATAGGTCCTACAATGAGCAGTTCTTC CASRGVGHRSYNEQFF
TRBJ2-7 NA TRBV11-3 NA TGTGCCAGCAGCTTAGATTTCCGACGCACCTACGAGCAGTACTTC CASSLDFRRTYEQYF
TRBJ2-1 NA TRBV7-9 medium-sized TGTGCCAGCAGCCGACTAGAGGACAATGAGCAGTTCTTC CASSRLEDNEQFF